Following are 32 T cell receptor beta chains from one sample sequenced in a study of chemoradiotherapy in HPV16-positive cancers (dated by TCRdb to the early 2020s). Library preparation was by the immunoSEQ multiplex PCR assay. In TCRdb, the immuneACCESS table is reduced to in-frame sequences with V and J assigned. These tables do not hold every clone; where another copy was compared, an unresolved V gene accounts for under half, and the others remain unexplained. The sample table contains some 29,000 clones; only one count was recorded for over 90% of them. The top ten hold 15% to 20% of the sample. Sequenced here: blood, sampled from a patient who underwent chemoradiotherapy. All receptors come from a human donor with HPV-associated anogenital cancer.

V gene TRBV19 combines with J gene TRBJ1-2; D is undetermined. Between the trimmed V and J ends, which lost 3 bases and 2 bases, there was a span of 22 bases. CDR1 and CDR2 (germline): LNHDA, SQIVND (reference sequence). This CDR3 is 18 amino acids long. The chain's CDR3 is CASSIVKGGFPKNYGYTF. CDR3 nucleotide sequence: TGTGCCAGTAGTATCGTTAAAGGCGGGTTCCCTAAGAACTATGGCTACACCTTC.

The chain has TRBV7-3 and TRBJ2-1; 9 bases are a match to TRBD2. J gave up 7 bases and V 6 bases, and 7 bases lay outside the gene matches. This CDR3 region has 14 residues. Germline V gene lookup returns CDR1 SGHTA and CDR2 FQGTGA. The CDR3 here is CASSSSSGSNEQFF. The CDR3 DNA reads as TGTGCCAGCAGTTCTAGTAGCGGGAGTAATGAGCAGTTCTTC.

Written as DNA, the CDR3 is TGTGCCAGCAGCTTACAGGGGGCAGAGACCCAGTACTTC. This sequence encodes CASSLQGAETQYF. J is TRBJ2-5 and V is TRBV5-4, with 9 bases fitting TRBD1. CDR3 length: 13 residues. Germline loops: CDR1 SGHNT, CDR2 YYREEE (reference sequence). J was trimmed by 4 bases and V by 2 bases; bases with no gene match: 0.

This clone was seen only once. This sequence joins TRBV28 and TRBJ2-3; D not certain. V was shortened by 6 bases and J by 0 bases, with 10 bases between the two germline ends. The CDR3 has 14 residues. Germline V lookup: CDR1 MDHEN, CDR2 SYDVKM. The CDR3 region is CASSLGTSTDTQYF. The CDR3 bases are TGTGCCAGCAGCCTCGGCACTAGCACAGATACGCAGTATTTT.

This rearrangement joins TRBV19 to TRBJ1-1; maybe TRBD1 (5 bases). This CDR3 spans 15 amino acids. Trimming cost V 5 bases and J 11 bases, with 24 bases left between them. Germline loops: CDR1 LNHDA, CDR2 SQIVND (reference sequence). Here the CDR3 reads CASSASGAGLRGAFF. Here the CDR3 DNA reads TGTGCCAGTAGTGCGTCCGGGGCGGGACTTCGTGGGGCTTTCTTT.

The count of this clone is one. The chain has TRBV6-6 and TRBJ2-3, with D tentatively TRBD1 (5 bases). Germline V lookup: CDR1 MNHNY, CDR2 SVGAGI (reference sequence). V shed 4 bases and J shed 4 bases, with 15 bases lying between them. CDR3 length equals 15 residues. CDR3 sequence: CASSSQGQKADTQYF. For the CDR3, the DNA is TGTGCCAGCAGTTCGCAGGGTCAAAAGGCAGATACGCAGTATTTT.

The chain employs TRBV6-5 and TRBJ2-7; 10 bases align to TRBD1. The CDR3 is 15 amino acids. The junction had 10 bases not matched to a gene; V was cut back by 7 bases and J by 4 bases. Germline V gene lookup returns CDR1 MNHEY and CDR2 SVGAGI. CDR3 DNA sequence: TGTGCCAGCACGAGAAGCGGGACAGGGGCTTACGAGCAGTACTTC. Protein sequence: CASTRSGTGAYEQYF.

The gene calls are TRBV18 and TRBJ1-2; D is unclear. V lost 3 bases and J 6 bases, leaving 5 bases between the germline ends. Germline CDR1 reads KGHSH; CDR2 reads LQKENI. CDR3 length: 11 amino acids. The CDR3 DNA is TGTGCCAGCTCACCGGGAAATGGCTACACCTTC. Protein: CASSPGNGYTF.

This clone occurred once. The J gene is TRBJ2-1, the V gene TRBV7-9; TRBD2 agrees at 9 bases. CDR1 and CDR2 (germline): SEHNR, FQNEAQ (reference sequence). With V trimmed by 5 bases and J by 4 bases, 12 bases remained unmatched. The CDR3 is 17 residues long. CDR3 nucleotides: TGTGCCAGCAGCCCCCGACCCCTAGCGGGGCAATACAATGAGCAGTTCTTC. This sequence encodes CASSPRPLAGQYNEQFF.

CDR3 protein: CAISDGYSNQPQHF. The CDR3, as DNA: TGTGCCATCAGCGACGGCTATAGCAATCAGCCCCAGCATTTT. The chain recombines TRBV10-3 with TRBJ1-5, with D unclear. The V and J ends lost 6 bases and 0 bases respectively, with 9 bases between them. The CDR3 has 14 residues. Germline values: CDR1 ENHRY, CDR2 SYGVKD.

CDR3 protein: CASRSPYMVNGYTF. CDR3 DNA: TGTGCCAGCAGGAGCCCCTACATGGTTAATGGCTACACCTTC. The rearrangement joins TRBV28 to TRBJ1-2; D remains ambiguous. This CDR3 spans 14 amino acids. The V gene's germline CDR1 is MDHEN and CDR2 SYDVKM. Deletions cut 6 bases from V and 6 bases from J, with 17 bases between.

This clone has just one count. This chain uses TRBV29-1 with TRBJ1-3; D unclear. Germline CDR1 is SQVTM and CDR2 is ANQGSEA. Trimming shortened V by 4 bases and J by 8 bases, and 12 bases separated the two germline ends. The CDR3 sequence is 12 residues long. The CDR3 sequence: CSVVLWGDTIYF. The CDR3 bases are TGCAGCGTTGTCCTCTGGGGTGACACCATATATTTT.

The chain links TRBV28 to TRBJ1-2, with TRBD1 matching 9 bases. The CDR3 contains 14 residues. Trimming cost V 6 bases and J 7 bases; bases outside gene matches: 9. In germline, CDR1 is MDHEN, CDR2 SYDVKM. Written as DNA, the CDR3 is TGTGCCAGCAGCCTACTACAGGGGGCGGGTGGCTACACCTTC. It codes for CASSLLQGAGGYTF.

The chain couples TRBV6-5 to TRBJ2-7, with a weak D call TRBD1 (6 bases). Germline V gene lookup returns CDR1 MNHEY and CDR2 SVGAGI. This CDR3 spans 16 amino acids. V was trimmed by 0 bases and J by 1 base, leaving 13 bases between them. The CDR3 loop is CASSYSSRGGSYEQYF. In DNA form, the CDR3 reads TGTGCCAGCAGTTACTCCTCCAGGGGTGGTTCCTACGAGCAGTACTTC.

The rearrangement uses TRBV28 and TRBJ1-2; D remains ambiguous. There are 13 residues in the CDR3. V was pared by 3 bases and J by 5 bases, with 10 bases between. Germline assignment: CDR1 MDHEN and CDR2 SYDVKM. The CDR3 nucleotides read TGTGCCAGCAGTTTGAATCCAGGTTATGGCTACACCTTC. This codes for CASSLNPGYGYTF.

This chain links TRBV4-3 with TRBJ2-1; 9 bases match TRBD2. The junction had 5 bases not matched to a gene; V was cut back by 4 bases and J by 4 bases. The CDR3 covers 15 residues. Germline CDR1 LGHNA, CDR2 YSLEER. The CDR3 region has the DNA TGCGCCAGCAGCCGAGCGGGAGGTTTATACAATGAGCAGTTCTTC. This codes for CASSRAGGLYNEQFF.

The CDR3 DNA reads as TGTGCCAGTAGTGGAGGACAGGGGATGGGGGGTCAGCCCCAGCATTTT. It encodes CASSGGQGMGGQPQHF. The chain recombines TRBV19 with TRBJ1-5; TRBD1 matches at 9 bases. CDR1 and CDR2 from the germline V gene are LNHDA and SQIVND (reference sequence). The CDR3 spans 16 residues. V dropped 5 bases and J dropped 6; count of bases not matched to a gene: 11. Combining the CDR3 with reference TRBV19 and TRBJ1-5 gives the whole variable domain DGGITQSPKYLFRKEGQNVTLSCEQNLNHDAMYWYRQDPGQGLRLIYYSQIVNDFQKGDIAEGYSVSREKKESFPLTVTSAQKNPTAFYLCASSGGQGMGGQPQHFGDGTRLSIL.

In nucleotides, the CDR3 is TGTGCCAGCAGTTACCGACAGGGAAACAATGAGCAGTTCTTC. Its translation: CASSYRQGNNEQFF. J is TRBJ2-1 and V is TRBV6-5; TRBD1 matches 7 bases. This CDR3 has 14 residues. Germline trimming cut 2 bases from V and 5 bases from J; bases unmatched to any gene: 3. Germline values: CDR1 MNHEY, CDR2 SVGAGI.

CDR3 bases: TGTGCCAGCAGCCACCCGGGTGCCACGAACACTGAAGCTTTCTTT. Translated: CASSHPGATNTEAFF. V gene TRBV7-6 combines with J gene TRBJ1-1, with D uncertain. Germline loops: CDR1 SGHVS, CDR2 FNYEAQ. The CDR3 length is 15 residues. V was shortened by 5 bases and J by 1 base, with 14 bases between the two germline ends.

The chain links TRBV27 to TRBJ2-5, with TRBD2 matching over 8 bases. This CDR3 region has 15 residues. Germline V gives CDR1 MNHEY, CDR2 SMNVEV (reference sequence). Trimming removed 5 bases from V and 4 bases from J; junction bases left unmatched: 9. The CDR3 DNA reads TGTGCCAGCAGTCCGGGCGGGGGGTACGGAGAGACCCAGTACTTC. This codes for CASSPGGGYGETQYF.

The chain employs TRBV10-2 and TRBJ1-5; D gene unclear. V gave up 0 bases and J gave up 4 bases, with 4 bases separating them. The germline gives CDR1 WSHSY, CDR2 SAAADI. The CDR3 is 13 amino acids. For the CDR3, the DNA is TGCGCCAGCAGTGAGTCGAAGAATCAGCCCCAGCATTTT. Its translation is CASSESKNQPQHF.

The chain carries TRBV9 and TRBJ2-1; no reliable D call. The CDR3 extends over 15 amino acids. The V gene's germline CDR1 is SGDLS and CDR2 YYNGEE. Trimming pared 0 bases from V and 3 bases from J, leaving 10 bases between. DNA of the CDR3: TGTGCCAGCAGCGTAGGCTTGTTGGGCTACAATGAGCAGTTCTTC. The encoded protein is CASSVGLLGYNEQFF. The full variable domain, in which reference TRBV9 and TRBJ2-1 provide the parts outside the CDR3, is DSGVTQTPKHLITATGQRVTLRCSPRSGDLSVYWYQQSLDQGLQFLIQYYNGEERAKGNILERFSAQQFPDLHSELNLSSLELGDSALYFCASSVGLLGYNEQFFGPGTRLTVL.

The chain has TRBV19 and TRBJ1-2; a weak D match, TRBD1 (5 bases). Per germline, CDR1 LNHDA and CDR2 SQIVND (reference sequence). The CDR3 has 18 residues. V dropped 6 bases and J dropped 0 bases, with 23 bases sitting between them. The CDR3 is CASRPTGTLTKANYGYTF. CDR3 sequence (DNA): TGTGCCAGTAGGCCTACCGGGACCCTCACGAAAGCTAACTATGGCTACACCTTC.

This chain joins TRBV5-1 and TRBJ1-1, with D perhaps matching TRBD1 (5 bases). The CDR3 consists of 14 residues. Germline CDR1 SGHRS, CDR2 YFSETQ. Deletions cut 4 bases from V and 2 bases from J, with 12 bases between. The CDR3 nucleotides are TGCGCCAGCAGCGTAGGACATAGAAACACTGAAGCTTTCTTT. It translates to CASSVGHRNTEAFF.

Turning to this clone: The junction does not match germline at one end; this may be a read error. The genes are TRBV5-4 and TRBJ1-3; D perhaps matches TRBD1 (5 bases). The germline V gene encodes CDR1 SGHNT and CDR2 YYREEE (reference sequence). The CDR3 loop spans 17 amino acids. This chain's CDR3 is CASSSRHQGRPGNTIYF. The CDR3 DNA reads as TGCGCCAGCAGCTCAAGACACCAGGGAAGACCTGGAAACACCATATATTTT.

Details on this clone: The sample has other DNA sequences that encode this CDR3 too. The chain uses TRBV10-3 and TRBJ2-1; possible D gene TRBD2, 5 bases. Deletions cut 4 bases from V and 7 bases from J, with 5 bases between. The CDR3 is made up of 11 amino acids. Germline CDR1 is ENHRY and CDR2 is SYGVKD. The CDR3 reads CAISAGNEQFF. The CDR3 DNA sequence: TGTGCCATCAGTGCGGGGAATGAGCAGTTCTTC.

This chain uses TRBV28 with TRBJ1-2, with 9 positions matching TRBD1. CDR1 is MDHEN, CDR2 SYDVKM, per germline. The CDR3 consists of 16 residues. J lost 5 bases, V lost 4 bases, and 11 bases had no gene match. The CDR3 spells CASSSQFTGGSYGYTF. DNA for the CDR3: TGTGCCAGCAGTTCCCAATTCACAGGGGGCTCGTATGGCTACACCTTC.

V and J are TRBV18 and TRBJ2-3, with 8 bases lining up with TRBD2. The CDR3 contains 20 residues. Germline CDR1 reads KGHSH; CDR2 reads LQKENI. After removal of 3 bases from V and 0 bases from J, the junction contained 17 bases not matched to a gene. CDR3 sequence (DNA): TGTGCCAGCTCACCGCTGGTAGCGGGGCGCAATAAACTAAGCACAGATACGCAGTATTTT. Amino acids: CASSPLVAGRNKLSTDTQYF. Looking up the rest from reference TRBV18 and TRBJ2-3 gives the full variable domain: NAGVMQNPRHLVRRRGQEARLRCSPMKGHSHVYWYRQLPEEGLKFMVYLQKENIIDESGMPKERFSAEFPKEGPSILRIQQVVRGDSAAYFCASSPLVAGRNKLSTDTQYFGPGTRLTVL.

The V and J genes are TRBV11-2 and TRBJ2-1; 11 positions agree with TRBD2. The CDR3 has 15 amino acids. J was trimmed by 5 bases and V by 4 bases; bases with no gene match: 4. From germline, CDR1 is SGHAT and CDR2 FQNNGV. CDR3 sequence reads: CASSSFSGRDNEQFF. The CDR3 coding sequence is TGTGCCAGCAGCTCCTTTAGCGGGAGGGACAATGAGCAGTTCTTC.

This CDR3 reads CASSQEPVGAGVMRYGYTF. CDR3 DNA: TGCGCCAGCAGCCAAGAGCCCGTTGGGGCAGGGGTAATGAGATATGGCTACACCTTC. The rearrangement uses TRBV4-1 and TRBJ1-2; perhaps TRBD1 as D (6 bases). Per germline, CDR1 MGHRA and CDR2 YSYEKL. The length of the CDR3 is 19 residues. V was clipped by 0 bases and J by 5 bases, with 25 bases between them.

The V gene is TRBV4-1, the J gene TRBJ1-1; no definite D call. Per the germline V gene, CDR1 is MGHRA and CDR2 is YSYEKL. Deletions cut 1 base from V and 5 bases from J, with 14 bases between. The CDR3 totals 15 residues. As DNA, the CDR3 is TGCGCCAGCAGCCAAGCGGGAACGGGAGGGACTGAAGCTTTCTTT. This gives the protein CASSQAGTGGTEAFF.

The CDR3 DNA follows: TGTGCCAGCAGCTTGGACAGGGTGGGGGCCACTGAAGCTTTCTTT. Its protein is CASSLDRVGATEAFF. The chain combines TRBV5-5 with TRBJ1-1; D might be TRBD1 (6 bases). Trimming took 0 bases from V and 4 from J, leaving 13 bases between them. This CDR3 has 15 amino acids. Germline V gene data show CDR1 as SGHKS and CDR2 as YYEKEE (reference sequence).